The rows below give T cell receptor beta chains drawn from one sample of a study of blood T cell repertoires in COVID-19. Libraries were prepared by immunoSEQ multiplex PCR; TCRdb keeps only in-frame clonotypes and omits some of them. The table lists 45,000 to 65,000 clones, 84% of them singletons. Sequencing used peripheral blood. These receptors were taken from a woman at least 80 years old with acute or convalescent COVID-19. Both conserved end residues are part of each CDR3. D genes are given only for firm matches. Clone size appears in some rows only: once, few, many, or a class for an expanded clone.

TRBV24-1	TRBJ2-2	-	TRBD2	TGTGCCACCAGTGATGAGCTGGGGGCTAGCGGGGGAACCGGGGAGCTGTTTTTT	CATSDELGASGGTGELFF
TRBV7-6	TRBJ1-5	-	-	TGTGCCAGCAGCGTAAGCCTAAATCAGCCCCAGCATTTT	CASSVSLNQPQHF
TRBV10-3	TRBJ2-5	-	TRBD1	TGTGCCATCATCGGAGGATCCCCTTTAGCTGGGACAGTAAAAGAGACCCAGTACTTC	CAIIGGSPLAGTVKETQYF
TRBV11-2	TRBJ2-1	-	-	TGTGCCAGCAGCGGATTGGCGGCGAAGTCCTACAATGAGCAGTTCTTC	CASSGLAAKSYNEQFF
TRBV9	TRBJ1-6	-	TRBD1	TGTGCCAGCAGCGTGGGACAGGGTCACAATTCACCCCTCCACTTT	CASSVGQGHNSPLHF
TRBV7-3	TRBJ1-1	-	-	TGTGCCAGCAGCCCGGACACGAACACTGAAGCTTTCTTT	CASSPDTNTEAFF
TRBV28	TRBJ2-2	-	-	TGTGCCAGCAGTTTTCATGCGGGTGGTCCCGGGGAGCTGTTTTTT	CASSFHAGGPGELFF
TRBV27	TRBJ1-2	-	-	TGTGCCAGCACAGGGGATTTCAACTATGGCTACACCTTC	CASTGDFNYGYTF
TRBV6-5	TRBJ1-3	few	-	TGTGCCAGCAGTTACTCTTGGCAATTCGGGGACACCATATATTTT	CASSYSWQFGDTIYF
TRBV5-4	TRBJ2-3	-	-	TGTGCCAGCAGCGCACTACGAAATACGCAGTATTTT	CASSALRNTQYF
TRBV5-1	TRBJ2-3	-	-	TGCGCCAGCAGCCCGCGGAGTATGGCAGATACGCAGTATTTT	CASSPRSMADTQYF
TRBV3-1/TRBV3-2	TRBJ2-1	-	TRBD2	TGTGCCAGCAGCCCGGGACTAGCGGGGCGAGGTGAGCAGTTCTTC	CASSPGLAGRGEQFF
TRBV2	TRBJ2-7	few	TRBD1	TGTGCCAGCAGTTCATTGGACAGGGGGAATACTAACGAGCAGTACTTC	CASSSLDRGNTNEQYF
TRBV15	TRBJ1-1	-	-	TGTGCCACCAGCAGAGAGAATAGAGCGCCCACAAAAGCTTTCTTT	CATSRENRAPTKAFF
TRBV19	TRBJ2-3	-	-	TGTGCCAGTAGTCCCCGGGTAGCCACAGATACGCAGTATTTT	CASSPRVATDTQYF
TRBV5-4	TRBJ2-6	-	-	TGTGCCAGCAGCTCCCCCTGGGCCAACGTCCTGACTTTC	CASSSPWANVLTF
TRBV24-1	TRBJ2-3	once	-	TGTGCCACCTGCTCAGCGGACACAGATACGCAGTATTTT	CATCSADTDTQYF
TRBV19	TRBJ1-2	-	TRBD1	TGTGCCAGTAGTCCCACGGGGACAGACCCAGGTAGCTATGGCTACACCTTC	CASSPTGTDPGSYGYTF
TRBV7-9	TRBJ2-7	-	-	TGTGCCAGCAGCTTAGCGAGTACAGCTGGAGAGCAGTACTTC	CASSLASTAGEQYF
TRBV19	TRBJ1-2	-	TRBD1	TGTGCCAGTAGTACCTCGGGACAGGGCTATGGCTACACCTTC	CASSTSGQGYGYTF
TRBV6-5	TRBJ2-7	-	TRBD1	TGTGCCAGCAGTTACTATCTGACAGGGGAAGGTTACGAGCAGTACTTC	CASSYYLTGEGYEQYF
TRBV14	TRBJ2-7	-	-	TGTGCCAGCAGCCAAGCCCCAGGGGACAATGACGAGCAGTACTTC	CASSQAPGDNDEQYF
TRBV5-1	TRBJ2-5	-	TRBD2	TGCGCCAGCAGCACATCCGGGACTAGCGCAGAGACCCAGTACTTC	CASSTSGTSAETQYF
TRBV15	TRBJ2-3	-	-	TGTGCCACCAGCAGCTACACAGGAGATACGCAGTATTTT	CATSSYTGDTQYF
TRBV30	TRBJ1-2	-	-	TGTGCCTGGAGCAACAGCAATACTAACTATGGCTACACCTTC	CAWSNSNTNYGYTF
TRBV18	TRBJ2-1	-	TRBD2	TGTGCCAGCTCCTCTCTGGGGGATGGCGGGGGACGTTTCAATGAGCAGTTCTTC	CASSSLGDGGGRFNEQFF
TRBV7-9	TRBJ2-5	-	-	TGTGCCAGCAGCTTACTTCGGGGACAAATGGAGACCCAGTACTTC	CASSLLRGQMETQYF
TRBV7-8	TRBJ1-1	-	-	TGTGCCAGCAGCTTAGCGGGCAGATACACTGAAGCTTTCTTT	CASSLAGRYTEAFF
TRBV27	TRBJ1-2	-	-	TGTGCCAGCAGTTTATCGGTTAATCAGGGATCTGGCTACACCTTC	CASSLSVNQGSGYTF